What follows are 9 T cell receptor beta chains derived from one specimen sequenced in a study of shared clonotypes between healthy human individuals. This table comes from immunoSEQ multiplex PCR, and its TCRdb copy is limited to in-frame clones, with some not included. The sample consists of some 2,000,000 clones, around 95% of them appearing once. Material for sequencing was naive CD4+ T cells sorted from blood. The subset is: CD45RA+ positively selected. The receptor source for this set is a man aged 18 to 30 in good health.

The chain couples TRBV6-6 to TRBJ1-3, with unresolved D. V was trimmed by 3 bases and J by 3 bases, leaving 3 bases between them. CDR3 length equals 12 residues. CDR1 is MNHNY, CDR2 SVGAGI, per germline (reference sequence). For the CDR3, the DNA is TGTGCCAGCAGTTATGGTGGAAACACCATATATTTT. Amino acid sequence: CASSYGGNTIYF.

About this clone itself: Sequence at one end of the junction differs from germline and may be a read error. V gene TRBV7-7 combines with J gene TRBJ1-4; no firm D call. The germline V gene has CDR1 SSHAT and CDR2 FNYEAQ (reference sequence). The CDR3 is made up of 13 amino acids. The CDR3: CASSSMPAEKLFF. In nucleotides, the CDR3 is TGTGCTAGCAGCTCAATGCCGGCTGAAAAACTGTTTTTT.

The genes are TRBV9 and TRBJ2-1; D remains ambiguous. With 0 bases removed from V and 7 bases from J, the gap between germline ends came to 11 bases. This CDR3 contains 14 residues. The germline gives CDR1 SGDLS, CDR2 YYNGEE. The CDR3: CASSVAARWNEQFF. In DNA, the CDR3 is TGTGCCAGCAGCGTAGCGGCCAGATGGAATGAGCAGTTCTTC.

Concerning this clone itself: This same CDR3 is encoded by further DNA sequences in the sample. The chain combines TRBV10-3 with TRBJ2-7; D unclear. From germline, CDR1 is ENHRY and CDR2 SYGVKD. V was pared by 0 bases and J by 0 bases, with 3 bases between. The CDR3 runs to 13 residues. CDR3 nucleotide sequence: TGTGCCATCAGTGAGTCGGGCTCCTACGAGCAGTACTTC. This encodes CAISESGSYEQYF.

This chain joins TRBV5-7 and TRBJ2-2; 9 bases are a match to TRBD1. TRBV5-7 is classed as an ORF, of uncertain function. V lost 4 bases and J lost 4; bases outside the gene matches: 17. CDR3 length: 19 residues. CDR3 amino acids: CASSRTGTGIKACTGELFF. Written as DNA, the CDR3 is TGTGCCAGCAGCCGTACCGGGACAGGGATAAAGGCGTGCACCGGGGAGCTGTTTTTT.

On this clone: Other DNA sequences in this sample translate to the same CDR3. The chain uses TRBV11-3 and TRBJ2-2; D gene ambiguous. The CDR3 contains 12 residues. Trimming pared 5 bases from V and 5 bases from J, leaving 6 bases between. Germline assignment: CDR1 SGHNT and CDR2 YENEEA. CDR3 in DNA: TGTGCCAGCAGCCTACAGACCGGGGAGCTGTTTTTT. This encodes CASSLQTGELFF.

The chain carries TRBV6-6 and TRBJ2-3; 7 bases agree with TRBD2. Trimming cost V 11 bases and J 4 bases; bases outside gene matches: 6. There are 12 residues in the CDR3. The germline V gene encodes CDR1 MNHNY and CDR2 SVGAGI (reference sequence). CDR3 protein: CALQSGADTQYF. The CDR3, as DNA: TGTGCCTTACAAAGCGGGGCAGATACGCAGTATTTT.

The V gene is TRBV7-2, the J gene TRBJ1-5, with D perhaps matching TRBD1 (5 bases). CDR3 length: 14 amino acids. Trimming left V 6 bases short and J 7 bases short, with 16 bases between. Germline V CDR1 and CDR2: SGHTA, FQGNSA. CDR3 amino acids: CASSRPGGRQPQHF. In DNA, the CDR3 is TGTGCCAGCAGTCGGCCGGGGGGGAGACAGCCCCAGCATTTT.

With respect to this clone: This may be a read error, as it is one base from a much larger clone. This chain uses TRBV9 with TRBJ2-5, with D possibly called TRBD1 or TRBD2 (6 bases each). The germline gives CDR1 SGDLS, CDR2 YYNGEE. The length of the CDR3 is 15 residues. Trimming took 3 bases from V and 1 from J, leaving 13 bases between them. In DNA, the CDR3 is TGTGCCAGCAGCGCAGGGTCGGGGGCCCAAGAGACCCAGTACTTC. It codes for CASSAGSGAQETQYF.